The table lists the clone carrying this T cell receptor beta chain with many counts. The antigen remains undetermined. Each cDNA molecule in the library carried unique molecular identifiers. TCRdb fed the RACE reads into MiXCR, producing one record per CDR3 protein. The profile covers 65,000 to 85,000 distinct CDR3 sequences, with over 9% appearing a single time and 1.4% taken by the ten largest. The data belong to a study of human T cells and chemical hapten exposure. About the research overall: Patch tests put 0.01% DPC on the upper back, and the results were checked at 6 days. It was small differences in pooled library volume that mainly caused per-sample TCR yields to vary.

This CDR3 is built from 13 residues. After removal of 1 base from V and 5 bases from J, the junction contained 4 bases not matched to a gene. Germline CDR1 reads GTSNPN; CDR2 reads SVGIG (reference sequence). The time point is: patch test 1, 2 weeks after DPC sensitization. The treatment here: therapeutic diphenylcyclopropenone sensitization with weekly scalp DPC. Notes on the study in general: Significantly greater numbers of large CDR3 similarity clusters came from expanded TCRs than from controls.

Sequences were derived from whole blood, sampled in connection with sensitization to the hapten diphenylcyclopropenone (DPC). This receptor was obtained from a woman aged 45-65 years with alopecia areata. Some clones in this sample may be carry-over from other donors' samples. The chain recombines TRBV30 with TRBJ1-1, with 7 bases matching TRBD1. The CDR3 spells CAWSAQGWTEAFF. DNA for the CDR3: TGTGCCTGGAGTGCACAGGGGTGGACTGAAGCTTTCTTT.